This T cell receptor (beta chain) was obtained from a study of blood T cell repertoires in COVID-19. Across the study: The United States, Italy and Spain were the sources of the acute and convalescent COVID-19 samples. T cells, B-cell-depleted T cells, or PBMCs provided the cDNA or gDNA that served as material.

Original analysis: Nucleated cell counts were estimated from reference gene primer amplification. Profiling relied on immunoSEQ multiplex PCR, and the TCRdb table lists in-frame clones only, not all of them. The V and J calls and clone size are taken from that table; D and trimming were inferred from the DNA. Among around 180,000 clones listed, about four fifths were seen once. The V gene's germline CDR1 is MGHRA and CDR2 YSYEKL. Trimming cost V 4 bases and J 4 bases, with 8 bases left between them. The CDR3 runs to 13 residues. The clonotype comes from a woman at least 80 years old with active or convalescent COVID-19. The sample consisted of peripheral blood. The V gene is TRBV4-1, the J gene TRBJ2-1; tentative D call: TRBD2 (6 bases). The CDR3 DNA reads as TGCGCCAGCAGCCGGGACTCGTACAATGAGCAGTTCTTC. This encodes CASSRDSYNEQFF.